Below, one T cell receptor beta chain is given with its context. What it recognizes is unknown. The sample comes from a study of T cell responses to AZD1222 COVID-19 vaccine. Study-level results: Spike-specific TCR breadth and depth grew following two AZD1222 doses. Reportedly, close to half of spike-specific TCRs are directed against unmutated variant regions. Vaccine-associated CD4 TCRs spanned spike, dominant at 160-218 and 743-854.

The CDR3 consists of 13 residues. V lost 6 bases to trimming and J lost 5 bases, with 11 bases between them. Per the germline V gene, CDR1 is MDHEN and CDR2 is SYDVKM. Some clones are missing from TCRdb's copy, which holds only in-frame ones; the method was immunoSEQ multiplex PCR. The sample carries around 83,000 clones, nearly 90% recorded once. The sequence was obtained from an adult in good health. V gene TRBV28 combines with J gene TRBJ1-5; perhaps TRBD1 as D (5 bases). Sequencing used peripheral blood, obtained on day 0 of AZD1222 vaccination. CDR3 sequence (DNA): TGTGCCAGCAGAAACCAGGGAGATCAGCCCCAGCATTTT. This gives the protein CASRNQGDQPQHF.